The entry below gives a single T cell receptor (beta chain) sequence along with its context. The CDR3 is made up of 17 amino acids. The trim removed 2 bases at V and 4 bases at J, leaving 13 bases unmatched. Germline values: CDR1 SGHDN, CDR2 FVKESK. Libraries were prepared by immunoSEQ multiplex PCR; TCRdb keeps only in-frame clonotypes and omits some of them. Here the sample spans around 470,000 clones, approximately 92% being singletons. This entry is derived from a study of blood T cell repertoires in COVID-19. This receptor was identified in a man between 18 and 29 years old with COVID-19, enrolled during active disease. The V and J genes are TRBV14 and TRBJ2-7, with 8 bases identical to TRBD2. Sequencing was carried out using peripheral blood. The DNA for the CDR3 is TGTGCCAGCAGCCAATTCGGGGGGGTAGCGGGCGTTTACGAGCAGTACTTC. It encodes CASSQFGGVAGVYEQYF.